This T cell receptor (beta chain) was recovered during a study of blood T cell repertoires in COVID-19. Study background: Some COVID-19 samples were acute and others convalescent; all came from the United States, Italy and Spain.

This CDR3 is built from 13 residues. CDR1 is SGHTA and CDR2 is FQGNSA in the germline V gene. A word on this clone: Germline is not matched at one junction end, which may reflect a read error.

In the source study's methods: Cell counts per sample came from amplifying reference gene primers. Assay used: immunoSEQ multiplex PCR; TCRdb lists only in-frame clones, some missing. V, J and clone size were drawn from that table, and D and trimming were deduced from the DNA. The sample holds around 230,000 clones, 70% to 90% seen once. The sample was PBMCs or T cells enriched from blood (not recorded which). This sequence was found in a woman aged 40-49 years with acute COVID-19. This chain joins TRBV7-2 and TRBJ2-5; D is unclear. CDR3 coding DNA: TGTGCCAGCAGCCCAAGCCACCAAGAGGCCCAGTACTTC. Its protein product is CASSPSHQEAQYF.